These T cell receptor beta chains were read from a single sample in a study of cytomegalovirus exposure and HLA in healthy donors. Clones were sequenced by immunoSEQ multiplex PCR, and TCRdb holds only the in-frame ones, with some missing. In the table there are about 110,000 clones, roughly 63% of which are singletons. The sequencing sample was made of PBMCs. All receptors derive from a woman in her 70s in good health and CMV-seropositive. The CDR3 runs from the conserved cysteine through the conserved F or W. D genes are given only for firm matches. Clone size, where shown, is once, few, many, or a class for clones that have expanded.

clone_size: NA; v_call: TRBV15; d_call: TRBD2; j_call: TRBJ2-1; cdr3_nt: TGTGCCACCAGCAGACCCAAAGCGGGGGGCCTTTATGAGCAGTTCTTC; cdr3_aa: CATSRPKAGGLYEQFF
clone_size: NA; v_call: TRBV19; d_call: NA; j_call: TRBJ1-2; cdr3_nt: TGTGCCAGTAGTATAGATTACCGGATACGCCCGGGAGGTGTCTATGGCTACACCTTC; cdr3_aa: CASSIDYRIRPGGVYGYTF
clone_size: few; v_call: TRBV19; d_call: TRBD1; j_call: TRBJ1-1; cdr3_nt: TGTGCCAGTCGACGACAGGGAGGGAACACTGAAGCTTTCTTT; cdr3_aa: CASRRQGGNTEAFF
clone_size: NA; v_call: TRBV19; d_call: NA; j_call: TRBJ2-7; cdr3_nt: TGTGCCAGTAGTATAGCACCGGGACACCTCTCCTACGAGCAGTACTTC; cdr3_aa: CASSIAPGHLSYEQYF
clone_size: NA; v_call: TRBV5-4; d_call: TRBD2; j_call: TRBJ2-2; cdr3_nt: TGTGCCAGCAGCTTGGCTACAGGACTAGCGGGGGATAACGGGGAGCTGTTTTTT; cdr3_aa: CASSLATGLAGDNGELFF
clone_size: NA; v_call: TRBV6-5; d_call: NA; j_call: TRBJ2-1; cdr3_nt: TGTGCCAGCAGCTCTGACTATCTGGGCAATGAGCAGTTCTTC; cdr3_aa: CASSSDYLGNEQFF
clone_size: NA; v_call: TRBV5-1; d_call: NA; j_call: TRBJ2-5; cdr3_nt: TGCGCCAGCAGCTTGGAGCTGACAGTTGGGACCCAGTACTTC; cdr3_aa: CASSLELTVGTQYF
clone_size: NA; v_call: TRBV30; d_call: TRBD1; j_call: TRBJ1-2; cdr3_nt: TGTGCCCGAGCCCCAGGGGGCCAAGGCTACACCTTC; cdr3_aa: CARAPGGQGYTF
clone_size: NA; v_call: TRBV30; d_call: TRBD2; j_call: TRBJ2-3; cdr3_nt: TGTGCCTGGAGTGGTTTAGGTGGACTAGCGGGGGCCATCACAGATACGCAGTATTTT; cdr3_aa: CAWSGLGGLAGAITDTQYF
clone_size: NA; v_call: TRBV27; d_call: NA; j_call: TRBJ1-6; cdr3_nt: TGTGCCAGCAGTTTAAAGGGGGACGTGGGCAAGGGTGTCTCCTATAATTCACCCCTCCACTTT; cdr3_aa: CASSLKGDVGKGVSYNSPLHF
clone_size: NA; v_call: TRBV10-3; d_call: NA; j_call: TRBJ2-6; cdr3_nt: TGTGTCATTCGGGACACTTTATCTGGGGCCAACGTCCTGACTTTC; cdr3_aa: CVIRDTLSGANVLTF
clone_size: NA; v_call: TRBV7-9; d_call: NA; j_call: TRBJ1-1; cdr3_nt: TGTGCCAGCACCTTCGGACAGACCAACACTGAAGCTTTCTTT; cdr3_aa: CASTFGQTNTEAFF
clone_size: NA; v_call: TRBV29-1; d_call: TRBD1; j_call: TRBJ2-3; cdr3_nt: TGCAGCGTCGGGACAGGGACAGATACGCAGTATTTT; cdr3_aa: CSVGTGTDTQYF
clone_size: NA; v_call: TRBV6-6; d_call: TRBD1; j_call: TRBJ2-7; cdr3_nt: TGTGCCAGCAGTTATACGACAGGGACCTACGAGCAGTACTTC; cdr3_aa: CASSYTTGTYEQYF
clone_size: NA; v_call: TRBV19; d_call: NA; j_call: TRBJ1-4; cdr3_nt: TGTGCCAGTAGGACGACAACAGAAAAACTGTTTTTT; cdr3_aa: CASRTTTEKLFF
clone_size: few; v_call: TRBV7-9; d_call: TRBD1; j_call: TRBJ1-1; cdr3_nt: TGTGCCAGCAGCCTCGGGACAGGCCTTCTTGAAGCTTTCTTT; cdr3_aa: CASSLGTGLLEAFF
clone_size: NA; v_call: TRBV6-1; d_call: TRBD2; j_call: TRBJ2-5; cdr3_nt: TGTGCCAGCAGTGAATCCCTAGCGGGGGCAGGAGAGACCCAGTACTTC; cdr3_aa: CASSESLAGAGETQYF
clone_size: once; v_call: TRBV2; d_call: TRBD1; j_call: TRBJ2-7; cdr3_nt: TGTGCCAGCAAGGGACAGGGAGGCGAGCAGTACTTC; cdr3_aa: CASKGQGGEQYF
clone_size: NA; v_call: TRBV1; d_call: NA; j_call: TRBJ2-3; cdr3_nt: TGCACCAGCAGCCCGCGGGGGGTTAGAGATACGCAGTATTTT; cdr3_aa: CTSSPRGVRDTQYF
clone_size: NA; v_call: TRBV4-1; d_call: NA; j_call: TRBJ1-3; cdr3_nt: TGCGCCAGCAGCCAAGCTTTGGGGGGTGGAAACACCATATATTTT; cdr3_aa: CASSQALGGGNTIYF
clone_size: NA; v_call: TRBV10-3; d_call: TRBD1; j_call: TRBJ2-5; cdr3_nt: TGTGCCACCGCCGAGGGACAGAAAGAGACCCAGTACTTC; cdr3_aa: CATAEGQKETQYF
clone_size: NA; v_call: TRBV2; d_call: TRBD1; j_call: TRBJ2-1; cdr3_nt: TGTGCCAGCACGGGACAGGTATCCTACAATGAGCAGTTCTTC; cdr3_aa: CASTGQVSYNEQFF
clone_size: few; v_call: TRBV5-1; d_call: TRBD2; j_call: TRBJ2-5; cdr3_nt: TGCGCCAGCAGCCCCGGACTAGATGGGGAGACCCAGTACTTC; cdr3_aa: CASSPGLDGETQYF
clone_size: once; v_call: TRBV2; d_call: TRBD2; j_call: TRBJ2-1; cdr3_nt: TGTGCCAGCAGGTATACTAGCGGGGAATTCAATGAGCAGTTCTTC; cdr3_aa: CASRYTSGEFNEQFF
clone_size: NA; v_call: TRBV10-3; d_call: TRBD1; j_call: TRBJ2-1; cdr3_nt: TGTGCCATCAGTTGGACAGGGGAAGAGCAGTTCTTC; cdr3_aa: CAISWTGEEQFF
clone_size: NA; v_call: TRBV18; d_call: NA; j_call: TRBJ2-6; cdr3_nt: TGTGCCAGCTCACCCCAAACCGGCTCTGGGGCCAACGTCCTGACTTTC; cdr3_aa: CASSPQTGSGANVLTF
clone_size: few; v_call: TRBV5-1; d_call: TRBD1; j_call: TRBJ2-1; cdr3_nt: TGCGCCAGCAGCTTTGGACAGGGGGTCAACAATGAGCAGTTCTTC; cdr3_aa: CASSFGQGVNNEQFF
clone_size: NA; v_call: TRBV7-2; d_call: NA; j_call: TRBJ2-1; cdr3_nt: TGTGCCAGCATCGCTAGCGTTCACACAACAGGCTCCTACAATGAGCAGTTCTTC; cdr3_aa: CASIASVHTTGSYNEQFF
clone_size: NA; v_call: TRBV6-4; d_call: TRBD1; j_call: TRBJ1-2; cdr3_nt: TGTGCCAGCAGTGACTCAAACAGGGGACCAAATGGCTACACCTTC; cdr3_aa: CASSDSNRGPNGYTF
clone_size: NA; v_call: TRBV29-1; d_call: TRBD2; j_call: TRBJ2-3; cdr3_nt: TGCAGCGTCCGGGAGGGAGCTAGCGTGGCAGATACGCAGTATTTT; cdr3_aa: CSVREGASVADTQYF
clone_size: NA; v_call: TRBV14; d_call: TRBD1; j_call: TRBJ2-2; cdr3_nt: TGTGCCAGCAGCCAACAGAGACAGGGAACCGGGGAGCTGTTTTTT; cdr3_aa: CASSQQRQGTGELFF
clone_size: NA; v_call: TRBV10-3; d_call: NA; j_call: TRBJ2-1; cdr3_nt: TGTGCCATCGTAATTGACAATGAGCAGTTCTTC; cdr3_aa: CAIVIDNEQFF
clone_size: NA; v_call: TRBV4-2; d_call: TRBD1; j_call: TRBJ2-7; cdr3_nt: TGTGCCAGCAGCCGAACCGGGACAGCCTACGAGCAGTACTTC; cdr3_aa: CASSRTGTAYEQYF
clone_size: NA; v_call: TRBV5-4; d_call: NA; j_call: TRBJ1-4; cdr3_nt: TGTGCCAGCAGCTTGGCAGGGAGGGAAAAACTGTTTTTT; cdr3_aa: CASSLAGREKLFF
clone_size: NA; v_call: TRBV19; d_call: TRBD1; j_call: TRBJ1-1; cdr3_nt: TGTGCCAGTAGTATAGGGACAGGAAACACTGAAGCTTTCTTT; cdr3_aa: CASSIGTGNTEAFF
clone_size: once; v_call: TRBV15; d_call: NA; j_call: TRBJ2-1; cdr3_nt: TGTGCCACCAGCAGAGAATTGTTCAGGGGTAATGAGCAGTTCTTC; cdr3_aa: CATSRELFRGNEQFF
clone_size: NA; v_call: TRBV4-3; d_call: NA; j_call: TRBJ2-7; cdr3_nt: TGCGCCAGCAGCCAAGATCTTGCCAGGGGAATCTCCTACGAGCAGTACTTC; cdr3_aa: CASSQDLARGISYEQYF
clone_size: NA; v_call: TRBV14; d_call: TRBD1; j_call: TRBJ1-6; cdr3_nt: TGTGCCAGCAGCCAGGGACAGTATAATTCACCCCTCCACTTT; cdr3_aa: CASSQGQYNSPLHF
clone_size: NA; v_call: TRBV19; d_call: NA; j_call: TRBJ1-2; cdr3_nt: TGTGCCAGTAGCCTGGACTCGCTGGGCGGCTACACCTTC; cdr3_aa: CASSLDSLGGYTF
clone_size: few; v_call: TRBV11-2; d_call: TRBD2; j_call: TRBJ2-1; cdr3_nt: TGTGCCAGCAGCTCACTAGCGGGGGGTTACAATGAGCAGTTCTTC; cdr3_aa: CASSSLAGGYNEQFF
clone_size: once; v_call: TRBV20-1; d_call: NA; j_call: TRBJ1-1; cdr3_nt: TGCAGTGTGGCAGGGAACACTGAAGCTTTCTTT; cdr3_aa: CSVAGNTEAFF
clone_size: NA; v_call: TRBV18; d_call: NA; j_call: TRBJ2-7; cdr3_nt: TGTGCCAGCTCACCTAACAGGGCCGAGCAGTACTTC; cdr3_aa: CASSPNRAEQYF
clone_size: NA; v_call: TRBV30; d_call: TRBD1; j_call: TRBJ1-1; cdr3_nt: TGTGCCTGGGGGAGGCAGGGGGCCACTGAAGCTTTCTTT; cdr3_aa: CAWGRQGATEAFF
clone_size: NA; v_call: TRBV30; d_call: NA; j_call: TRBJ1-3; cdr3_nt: TGTGCCTGGAGTGACAGGGCAGCTGGAAACACCATATATTTT; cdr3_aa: CAWSDRAAGNTIYF
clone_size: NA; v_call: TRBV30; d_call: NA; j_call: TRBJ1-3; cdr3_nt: TGTGCCTGGACCCGGGACAACTCTGGAAACACCATATATTTT; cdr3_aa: CAWTRDNSGNTIYF
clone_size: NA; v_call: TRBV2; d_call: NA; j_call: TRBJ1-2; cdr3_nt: TGTGCCAGCAGCCTAAAGGGCGACAGGAGTGGCTACACCTTC; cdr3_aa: CASSLKGDRSGYTF
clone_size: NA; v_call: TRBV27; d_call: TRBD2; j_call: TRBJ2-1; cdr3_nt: TGTGCCAGCAGTTCCCGGACTAGCGGGCAAGGGATCAATGAGCAGTTCTTC; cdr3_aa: CASSSRTSGQGINEQFF
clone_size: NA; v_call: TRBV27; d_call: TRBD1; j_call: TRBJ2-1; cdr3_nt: TGTGCCAGCAAAAGATCTTTACAGGGGCGGTGGGGTGAGCAGTTCTTC; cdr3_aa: CASKRSLQGRWGEQFF
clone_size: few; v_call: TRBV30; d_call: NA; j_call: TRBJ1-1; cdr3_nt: TGTGCCTGGAGTGAAGGAAGGTGGGCCACTGAAGCTTTCTTT; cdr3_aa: CAWSEGRWATEAFF
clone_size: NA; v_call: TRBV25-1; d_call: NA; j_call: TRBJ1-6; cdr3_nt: TGTGCCAGCACTCAATCCCCCGGGGAAAATTCACCCCTCCACTTT; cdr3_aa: CASTQSPGENSPLHF
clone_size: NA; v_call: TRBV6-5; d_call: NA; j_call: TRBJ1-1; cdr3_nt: TGTGCCAGCAGTAACGGGAGGAACACTGAAGCTTTCTTT; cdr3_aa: CASSNGRNTEAFF
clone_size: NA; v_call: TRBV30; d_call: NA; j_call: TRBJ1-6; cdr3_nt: TGTGCCTGGAGGGACCGGCAGGGCCTCTATAATTCACCCCTCCACTTT; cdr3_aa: CAWRDRQGLYNSPLHF
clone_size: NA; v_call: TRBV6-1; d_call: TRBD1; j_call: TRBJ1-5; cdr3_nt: TGTGCCAGCAGTGGGGACAGCCTCCTAAATCAGCCCCAGCATTTT; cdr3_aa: CASSGDSLLNQPQHF